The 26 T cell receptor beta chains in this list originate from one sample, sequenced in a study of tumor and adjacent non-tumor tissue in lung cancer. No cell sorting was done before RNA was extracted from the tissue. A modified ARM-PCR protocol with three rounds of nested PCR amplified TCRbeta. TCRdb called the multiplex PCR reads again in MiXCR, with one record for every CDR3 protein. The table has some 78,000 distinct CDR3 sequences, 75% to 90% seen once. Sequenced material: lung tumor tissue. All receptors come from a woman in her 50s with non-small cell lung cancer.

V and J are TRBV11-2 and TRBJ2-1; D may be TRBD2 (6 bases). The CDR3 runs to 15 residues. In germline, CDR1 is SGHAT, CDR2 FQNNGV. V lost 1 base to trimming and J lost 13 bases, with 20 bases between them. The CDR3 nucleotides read TGTGCCAGCAGCTTAGGAGGTAGCGGTAACAAAGAACAGTTCTTC. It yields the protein CASSLGGSGNKEQFF.

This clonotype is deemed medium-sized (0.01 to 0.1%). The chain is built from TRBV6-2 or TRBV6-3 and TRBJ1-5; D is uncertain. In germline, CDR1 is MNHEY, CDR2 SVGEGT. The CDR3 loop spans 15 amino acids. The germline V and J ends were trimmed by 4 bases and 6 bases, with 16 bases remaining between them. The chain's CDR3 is CASSLGPQLLQPQHF. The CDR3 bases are TGTGCCAGCAGTTTAGGACCTCAACTCCTTCAGCCCCAGCATTTT.

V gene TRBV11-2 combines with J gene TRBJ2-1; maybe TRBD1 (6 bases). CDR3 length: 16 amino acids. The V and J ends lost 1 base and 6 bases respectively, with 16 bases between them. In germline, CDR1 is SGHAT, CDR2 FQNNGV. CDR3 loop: CASSLVGGIALNEQFF. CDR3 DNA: TGTGCCAGCAGCTTAGTAGGGGGTATCGCGCTCAATGAGCAGTTCTTC. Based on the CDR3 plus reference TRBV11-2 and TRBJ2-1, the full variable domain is EAGVAQSPRYKIIEKRQSVAFWCNPISGHATLYWYQQILGQGPKLLIQFQNNGVVDDSQLPKDRFSAERLKGVDSTLKIQPAKLEDSAVYLCASSLVGGIALNEQFFGPGTRLTVL.

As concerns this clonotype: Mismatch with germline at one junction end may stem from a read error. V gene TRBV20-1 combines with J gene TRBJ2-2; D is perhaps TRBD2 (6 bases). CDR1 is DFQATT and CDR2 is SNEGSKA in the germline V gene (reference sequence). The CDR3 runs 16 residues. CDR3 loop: CTAIDKQGGWTGELFF. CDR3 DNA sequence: TGCACTGCTATAGATAAGCAGGGAGGCTGGACCGGGGAGCTGTTTTTT.

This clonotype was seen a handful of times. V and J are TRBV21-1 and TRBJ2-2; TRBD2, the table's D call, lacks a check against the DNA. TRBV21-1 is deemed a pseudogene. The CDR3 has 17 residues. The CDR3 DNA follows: TGTGCCAGCAGCAAGCCTACTAGCGGGAACCCTAGGGGGGAGCTGTTTTTT. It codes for CASSKPTSGNPRGELFF.

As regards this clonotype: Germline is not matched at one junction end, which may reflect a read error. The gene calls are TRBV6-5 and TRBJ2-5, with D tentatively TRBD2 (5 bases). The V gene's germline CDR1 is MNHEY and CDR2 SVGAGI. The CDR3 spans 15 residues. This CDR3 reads CVSSYGLTLGDTQYF. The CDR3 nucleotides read TGTGTCAGCAGTTATGGCCTCACCCTGGGAGATACCCAGTACTTC.

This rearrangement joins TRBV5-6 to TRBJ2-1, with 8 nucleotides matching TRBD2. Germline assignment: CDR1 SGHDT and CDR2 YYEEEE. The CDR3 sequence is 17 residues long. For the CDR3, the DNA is TGTGTCGGCAGCTCTTTGGCGGCCGGGAGGGACTACAATGAGCAGTTCTTC. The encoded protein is CVGSSLAAGRDYNEQFF.

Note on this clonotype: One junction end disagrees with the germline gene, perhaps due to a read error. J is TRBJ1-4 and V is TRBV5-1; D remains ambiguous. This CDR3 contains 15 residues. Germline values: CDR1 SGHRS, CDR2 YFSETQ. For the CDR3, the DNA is TGCGTCAGCAGCCTGGCTCGAGCACCTAATGAAAAACTGTTTTTT. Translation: CVSSLARAPNEKLFF.

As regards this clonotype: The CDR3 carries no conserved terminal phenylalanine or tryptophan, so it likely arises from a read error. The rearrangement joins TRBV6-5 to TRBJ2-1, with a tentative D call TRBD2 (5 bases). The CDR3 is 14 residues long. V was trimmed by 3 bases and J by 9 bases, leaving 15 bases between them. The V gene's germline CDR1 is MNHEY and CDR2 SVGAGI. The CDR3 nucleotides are TGTGCCAGCAGTTATGTCGGGATGATGGGTGAGCAGTTCTAC. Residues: CASSYVGMMGEQFY.

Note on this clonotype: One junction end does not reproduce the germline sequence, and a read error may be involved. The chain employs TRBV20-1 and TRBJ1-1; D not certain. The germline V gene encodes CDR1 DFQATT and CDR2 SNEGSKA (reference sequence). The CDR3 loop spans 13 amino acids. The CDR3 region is CSAWKGGNAEAFF. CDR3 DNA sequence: TGCAGTGCCTGGAAGGGCGGGAACGCTGAAGCTTTCTTT.

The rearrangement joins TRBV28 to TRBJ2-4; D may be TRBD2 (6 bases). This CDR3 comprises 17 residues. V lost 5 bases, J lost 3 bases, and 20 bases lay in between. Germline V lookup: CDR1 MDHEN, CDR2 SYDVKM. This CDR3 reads CASSLGLTEKSKNIQYF. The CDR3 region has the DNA TGTGCCAGCAGTCTTGGACTAACGGAGAAAAGCAAAAACATTCAGTACTTC.

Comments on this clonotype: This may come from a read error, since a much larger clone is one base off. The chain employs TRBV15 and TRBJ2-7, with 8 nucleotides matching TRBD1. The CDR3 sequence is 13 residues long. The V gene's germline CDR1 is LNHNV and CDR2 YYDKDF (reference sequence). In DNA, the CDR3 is TGTGCCACCACCAGAGACAGGGGCTACGAGCAGTACTTC. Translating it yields CATTRDRGYEQYF.

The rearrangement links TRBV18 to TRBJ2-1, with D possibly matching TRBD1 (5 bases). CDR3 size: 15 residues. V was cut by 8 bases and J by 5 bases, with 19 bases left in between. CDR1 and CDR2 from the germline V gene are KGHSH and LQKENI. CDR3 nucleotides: TGTGCCAGCCTTCGGCGGCCGCAAGGGGACAATGAGCAGTTCTTC. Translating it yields CASLRRPQGDNEQFF.

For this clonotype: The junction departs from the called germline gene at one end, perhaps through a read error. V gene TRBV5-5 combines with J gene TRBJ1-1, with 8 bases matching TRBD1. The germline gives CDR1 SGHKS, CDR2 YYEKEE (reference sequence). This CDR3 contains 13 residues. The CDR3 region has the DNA TGTGCCAGCAGTTTTCAGGGGGCGACTGAAGCTCTCTTT. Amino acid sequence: CASSFQGATEALF.

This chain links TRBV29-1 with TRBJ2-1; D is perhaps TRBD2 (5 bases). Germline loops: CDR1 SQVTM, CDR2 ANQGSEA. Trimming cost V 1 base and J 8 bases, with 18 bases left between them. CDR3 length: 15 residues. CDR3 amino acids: CSVEAFLTGMDEQFF. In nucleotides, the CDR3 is TGCAGCGTTGAAGCTTTCCTAACGGGAATGGATGAGCAGTTCTTC.

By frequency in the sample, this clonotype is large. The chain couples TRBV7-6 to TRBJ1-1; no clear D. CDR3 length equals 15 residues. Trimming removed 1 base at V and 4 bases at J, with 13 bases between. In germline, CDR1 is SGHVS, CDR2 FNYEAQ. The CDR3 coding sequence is TGTGCCAGCAGCTTAGATACCGGGGAGGGCACTGAAGCTTTCTTT. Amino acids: CASSLDTGEGTEAFF.

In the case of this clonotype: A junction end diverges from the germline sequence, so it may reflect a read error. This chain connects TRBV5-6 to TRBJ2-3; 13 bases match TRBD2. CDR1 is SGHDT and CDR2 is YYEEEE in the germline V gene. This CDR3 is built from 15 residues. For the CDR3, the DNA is TGTGCCAGCAGGTTCCGACTAGCGGGAGGAGATACGCAGTGTTTT. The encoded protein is CASRFRLAGGDTQCF.

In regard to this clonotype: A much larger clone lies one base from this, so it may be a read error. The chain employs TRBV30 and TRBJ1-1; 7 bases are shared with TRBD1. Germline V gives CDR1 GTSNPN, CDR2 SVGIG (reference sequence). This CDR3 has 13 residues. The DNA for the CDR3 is TGTGCCTGGAGTCGACAGGGTTTAACTGGAGCTTTCTTT. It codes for CAWSRQGLTGAFF.

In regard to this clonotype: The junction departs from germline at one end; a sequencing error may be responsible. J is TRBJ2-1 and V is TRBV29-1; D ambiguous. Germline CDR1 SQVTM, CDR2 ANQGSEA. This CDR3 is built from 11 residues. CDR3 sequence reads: CGVVSGNEQFF. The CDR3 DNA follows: TGCGGCGTTGTTTCCGGAAATGAGCAGTTCTTC.

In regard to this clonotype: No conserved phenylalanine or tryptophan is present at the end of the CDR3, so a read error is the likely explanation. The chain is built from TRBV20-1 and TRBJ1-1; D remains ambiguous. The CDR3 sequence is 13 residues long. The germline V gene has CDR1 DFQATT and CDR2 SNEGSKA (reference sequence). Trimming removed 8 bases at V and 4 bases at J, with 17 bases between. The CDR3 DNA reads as TGCAGTACCCCGAGTTGGGGAGGCACTGAAGCTTTCCTT. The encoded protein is CSTPSWGGTEAFL.

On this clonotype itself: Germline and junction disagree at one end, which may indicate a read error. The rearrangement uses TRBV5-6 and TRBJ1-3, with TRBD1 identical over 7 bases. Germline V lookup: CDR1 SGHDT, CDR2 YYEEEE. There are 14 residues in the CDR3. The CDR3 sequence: CASSLIGQVHTIYF. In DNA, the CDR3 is TGTGCCAGCAGCTTGATAGGACAGGTTCACACTATATATTTT.

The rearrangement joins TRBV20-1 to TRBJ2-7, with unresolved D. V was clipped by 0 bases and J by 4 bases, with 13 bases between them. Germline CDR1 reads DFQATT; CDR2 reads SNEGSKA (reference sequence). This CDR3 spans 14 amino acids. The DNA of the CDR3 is TGCAGTGCTAGAGATCATAGCTACGAGTACGAGCAGTACTTC. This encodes CSARDHSYEYEQYF.

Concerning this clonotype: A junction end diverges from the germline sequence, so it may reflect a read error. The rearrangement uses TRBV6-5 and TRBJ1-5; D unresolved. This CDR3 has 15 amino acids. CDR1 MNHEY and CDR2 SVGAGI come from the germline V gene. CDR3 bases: TGTGCCAGCAGTTACCTAAATCAACCAAATCAGCTCCAGCATTTT. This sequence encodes CASSYLNQPNQLQHF.

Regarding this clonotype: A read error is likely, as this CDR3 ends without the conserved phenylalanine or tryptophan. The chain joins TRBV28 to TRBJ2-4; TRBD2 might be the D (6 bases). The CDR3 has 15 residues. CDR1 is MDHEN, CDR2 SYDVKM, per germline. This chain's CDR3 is CVSRTGAVGKNIQYL. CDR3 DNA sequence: TGTGTCAGCAGGACGGGAGCTGTGGGCAAAAACATTCAGTACCTC.

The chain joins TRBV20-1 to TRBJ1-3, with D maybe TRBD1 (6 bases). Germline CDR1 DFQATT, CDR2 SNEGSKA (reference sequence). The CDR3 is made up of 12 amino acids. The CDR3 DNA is TGCGGTGTGCCGGGGGCAGGAAACACCATATATTTT. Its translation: CGVPGAGNTIYF.

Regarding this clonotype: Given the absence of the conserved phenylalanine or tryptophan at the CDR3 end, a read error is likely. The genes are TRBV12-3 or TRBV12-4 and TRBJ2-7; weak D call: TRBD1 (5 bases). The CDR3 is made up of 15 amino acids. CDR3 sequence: CASSPVQGQGYDQYL. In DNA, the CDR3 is TGTGCCAGCAGTCCCGTCCAGGGTCAGGGCTACGATCAGTACTTA.